The 13 T cell receptor beta chains in this list originate from one sample, sequenced in a study of shared clonotypes between healthy human individuals. Data came from immunoSEQ multiplex PCR; TCRdb stores just in-frame clones and leaves some out. The sample carries a few million clones, roughly 93% recorded once. Material: naive CD4+ T cells from PBMCs. The subset: CD45RA+ positively selected. The source of these receptors is a man aged 18-30 years in good health. Some clones in this sample may be carry-over from other donors' samples.

The chain links TRBV27 to TRBJ2-7; D gene unclear. The CDR3 covers 15 residues. The V gene lost 6 bases and the J gene lost 6 bases, with 21 bases spanning the gap. CDR1 is MNHEY and CDR2 is SMNVEV in the germline V gene (reference sequence). Here the CDR3 reads CASRVGRNLLSEQYF. Written as DNA, the CDR3 is TGTGCCAGCAGGGTCGGACGGAACCTTCTTTCCGAGCAGTACTTC.

Comment on this clone: At the DNA level, this CDR3 is encoded by other sequences in the same sample as well. V and J are TRBV7-2 and TRBJ2-7, with 7 bases aligning to TRBD1. The germline V gene encodes CDR1 SGHTA and CDR2 FQGNSA. The CDR3 loop spans 14 amino acids. V shed 2 bases, J shed 2 bases, and the junction held 3 bases outside the gene matches. The CDR3, as DNA: TGTGCCAGCAGCTTAAGACAGGGCCCCTACGAGCAGTACTTC. Its protein product is CASSLRQGPYEQYF.

Turning to this clone: This same CDR3 is encoded by further DNA sequences in the sample. This sequence joins TRBV5-4 and TRBJ2-7; D is unresolved. V was pared by 0 bases and J by 6 bases, with 7 bases between. This CDR3 spans 12 amino acids. CDR1 and CDR2 from the germline V gene are SGHNT and YYREEE (reference sequence). The CDR3: CASSLVSGEQYF. DNA for the CDR3: TGTGCCAGCAGCTTGGTGTCTGGCGAGCAGTACTTC.

The chain couples TRBV5-1 to TRBJ1-2, with D perhaps TRBD1 (6 bases). CDR3 length: 15 amino acids. V shed 1 base and J shed 7 bases, with 17 bases lying between them. Germline V gene lookup returns CDR1 SGHRS and CDR2 YFSETQ. Written as DNA, the CDR3 is TGCGCCAGCAGCTTGTATGGACAGAAGCTTATTGGCTACACCTTC. Translating gives CASSLYGQKLIGYTF. Looking up the rest from reference TRBV5-1 and TRBJ1-2 gives the full variable domain: KAGVTQTPRYLIKTRGQQVTLSCSPISGHRSVSWYQQTPGQGLQFLFEYFSETQRNKGNFPGRFSGRQFSNSRSEMNVSTLELGDSALYLCASSLYGQKLIGYTFGSGTRLTVV.

This chain joins TRBV27 and TRBJ1-2; D perhaps matches TRBD1 (6 bases). With 4 bases removed from V and 4 bases from J, the gap between germline ends came to 16 bases. This CDR3 has 15 amino acids. Germline CDR1 MNHEY, CDR2 SMNVEV (reference sequence). The CDR3 coding sequence is TGTGCCAGCAGTTACACCAGGGGCCTCTCCTATGGCTACACCTTC. Protein product: CASSYTRGLSYGYTF.

V usage is TRBV9 and J usage is TRBJ2-3; D might be TRBD2 (5 bases). Germline V CDR1 and CDR2: SGDLS, YYNGEE. The CDR3 has 14 residues. Trimming left V 0 bases short and J 3 bases short, with 8 bases between. CDR3 DNA sequence: TGTGCCAGCAGCGTAGCCCAGCGGACAGATACGCAGTATTTT. This encodes CASSVAQRTDTQYF.

The chain's CDR3 is CASKTPGQGGIEQFF. The CDR3 DNA sequence: TGTGCCAGTAAGACCCCGGGACAGGGGGGTATTGAGCAGTTCTTC. The chain recombines TRBV19 with TRBJ2-1; 11 positions agree with TRBD1. Germline trimming cut 7 bases from V and 9 bases from J; bases unmatched to any gene: 11. From germline, CDR1 is LNHDA and CDR2 SQIVND (reference sequence). The CDR3 is made up of 15 amino acids.

V is TRBV7-2 and J is TRBJ2-3; possible D gene TRBD1, 5 bases. The CDR3 has 14 residues. Trimming took off 5 bases at V and 4 bases at J, with 13 bases between the two ends. Germline loops: CDR1 SGHTA, CDR2 FQGNSA. CDR3 DNA: TGTGCCAGCAGCCGATTCAGGGTCGCAGATACGCAGTATTTT. It yields the protein CASSRFRVADTQYF.

V gene TRBV29-1 combines with J gene TRBJ1-4; 7 bases are shared with TRBD1. Germline V gene lookup returns CDR1 SQVTM and CDR2 ANQGSEA. CDR3 length: 12 amino acids. V was clipped by 7 bases and J by 8 bases; unmatched bases: 7. The CDR3 coding sequence is TGCAGCGCCGGGACAGAGGAAGAAAAACTGTTTTTT. Encoded protein: CSAGTEEEKLFF.

The V call is TRBV28, the J call TRBJ2-7; no clear D gene. Germline values: CDR1 MDHEN, CDR2 SYDVKM. The CDR3 spans 16 residues. The V gene lost 6 bases and the J gene lost 10 bases, with 28 bases spanning the gap. This CDR3 is CASRGFSSPGLTVQYF. The CDR3 DNA reads TGTGCCAGCAGGGGTTTTAGCAGTCCCGGCTTAACCGTTCAGTACTTC.

The chain has TRBV6-6 and TRBJ2-7; D gene uncertain. V dropped 7 bases and J dropped 5 bases, with 15 bases sitting between them. The CDR3 extends over 13 amino acids. The germline V gene encodes CDR1 MNHNY and CDR2 SVGAGI (reference sequence). The CDR3 nucleotides are TGTGCCAGCACCACCATCCCCAGCCACGAGCAGTACTTC. Encoded protein: CASTTIPSHEQYF.

The chain joins TRBV6-1 to TRBJ2-3; TRBD1 is a possible D gene (6 bases). CDR1 MNHNS and CDR2 SASEGT come from the germline V gene. V was trimmed by 7 bases and J by 3 bases, leaving 20 bases between them. The CDR3 spans 16 residues. The CDR3 sequence: CASTEAPARGTDTQYF. The CDR3 nucleotides read TGTGCCAGCACCGAAGCCCCCGCCAGGGGAACAGATACGCAGTATTTT.

The chain employs TRBV5-1 and TRBJ2-1; D ambiguous. The CDR3 runs to 14 residues. Germline V gene sequence: CDR1 SGHRS, CDR2 YFSETQ. The V end lost 3 bases, the J end lost 0 bases, and 7 bases lay between the germline ends. The CDR3 bases are TGCGCCAGCAGCTCTCTTCCCTCCTACAATGAGCAGTTCTTC. This codes for CASSSLPSYNEQFF.